This TCR beta chain was retrieved from a study of identical twins. Study results and caveats: Out-of-frame alpha sequences common to twins exhibited an excess of low generation probability. Models underestimated how often monozygotic twins shared out-of-frame TCR alpha.

On this clonotype: Its antigen remains unknown.

TCRdb reprocessed the 5' RACE reads via MiXCR and lists one record per CDR3 protein. Of just under 550,000 distinct CDR3 sequences listed, nearly 15% are singletons. The sample also formed part of further work on yellow fever vaccine responses in identical twins.

This sequence originates from a woman aged 18-35 years in good health. Sequenced input: CD4+ T cells sorted from blood.

The CDR3: CASSQDREKKTQYF. The CDR3 DNA reads as TGCGCCAGCAGCCAAGACCGGGAAAAGAAGACCCAGTACTTC. The rearrangement links TRBV4-1 to TRBJ2-5, with TRBD2 as a possible D gene (5 bases). The CDR3 totals 14 residues. The germline V gene has CDR1 MGHRA and CDR2 YSYEKL. V was pared by 0 bases and J by 6 bases, with 11 bases between.